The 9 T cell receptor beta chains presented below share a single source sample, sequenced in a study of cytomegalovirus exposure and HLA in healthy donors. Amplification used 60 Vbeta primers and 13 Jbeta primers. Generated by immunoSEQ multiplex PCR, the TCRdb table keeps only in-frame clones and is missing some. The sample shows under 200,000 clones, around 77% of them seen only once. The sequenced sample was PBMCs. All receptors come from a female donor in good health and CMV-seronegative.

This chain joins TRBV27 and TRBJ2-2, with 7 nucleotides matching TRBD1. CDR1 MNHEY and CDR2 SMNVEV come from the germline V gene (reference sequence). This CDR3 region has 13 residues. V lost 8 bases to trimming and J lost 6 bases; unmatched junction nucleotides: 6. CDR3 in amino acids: CASRTGRAGELFF. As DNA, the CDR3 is TGTGCCAGCCGGACAGGACGGGCCGGGGAGCTGTTTTTT.

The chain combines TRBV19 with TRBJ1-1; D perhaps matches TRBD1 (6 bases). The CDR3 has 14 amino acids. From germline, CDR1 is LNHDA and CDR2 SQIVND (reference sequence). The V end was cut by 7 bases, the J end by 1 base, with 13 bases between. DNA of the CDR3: TGTGCCAGTAAGGCCAGGGGAAGGAACACTGAAGCTTTCTTT. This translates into CASKARGRNTEAFF.

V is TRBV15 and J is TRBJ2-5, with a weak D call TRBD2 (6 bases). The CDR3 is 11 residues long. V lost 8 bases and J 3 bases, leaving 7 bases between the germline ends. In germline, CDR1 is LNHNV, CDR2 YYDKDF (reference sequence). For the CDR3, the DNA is TGTGCCACCGGGGGGAAAGAGACCCAGTACTTC. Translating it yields CATGGKETQYF.

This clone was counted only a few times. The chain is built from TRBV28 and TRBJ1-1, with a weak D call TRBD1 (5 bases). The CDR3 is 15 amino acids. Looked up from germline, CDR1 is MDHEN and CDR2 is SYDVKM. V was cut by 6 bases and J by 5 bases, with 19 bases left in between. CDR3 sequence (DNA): TGTGCCAGCAGGCCGGCGGGGGAATCCCAGACTGAAGCTTTCTTT. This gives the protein CASRPAGESQTEAFF. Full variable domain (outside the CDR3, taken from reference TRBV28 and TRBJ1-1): DVKVTQSSRYLVKRTGEKVFLECVQDMDHENMFWYRQDPGLGLRLIYFSYDVKMKEKGDIPEGYSVSREKKERFSLILESASTNQTSMYLCASRPAGESQTEAFFGQGTRLTVV.

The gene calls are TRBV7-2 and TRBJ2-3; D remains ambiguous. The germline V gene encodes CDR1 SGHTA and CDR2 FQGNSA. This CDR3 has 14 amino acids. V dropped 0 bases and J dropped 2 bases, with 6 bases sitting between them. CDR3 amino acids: CASSLADTTDTQYF. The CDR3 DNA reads TGTGCCAGCAGCTTAGCAGACACCACAGATACGCAGTATTTT. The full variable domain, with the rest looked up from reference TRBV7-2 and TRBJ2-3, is GAGVSQSPSNKVTEKGKDVELRCDPISGHTALYWYRQSLGQGLEFLIYFQGNSAPDKSGLPSDRFSAERTGGSVSTLTIQRTQQEDSAVYLCASSLADTTDTQYFGPGTRLTVL.

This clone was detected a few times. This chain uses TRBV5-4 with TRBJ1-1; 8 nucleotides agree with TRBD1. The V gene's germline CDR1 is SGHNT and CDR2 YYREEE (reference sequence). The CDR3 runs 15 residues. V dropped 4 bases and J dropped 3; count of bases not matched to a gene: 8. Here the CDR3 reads CASSPDRGGYTEAFF. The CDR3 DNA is TGTGCCAGCAGCCCAGACAGGGGTGGGTACACTGAAGCTTTCTTT.

CDR3 region: CSVPGQGRKEQYF. The CDR3 DNA reads as TGCAGCGTCCCCGGACAGGGGCGCAAGGAGCAGTACTTC. The V and J genes are TRBV29-1 and TRBJ2-7, with 9 bases matching TRBD1. The germline V gene has CDR1 SQVTM and CDR2 ANQGSEA. Trimming at V came to 6 bases and at J to 7 bases, leaving 10 bases not matched to a gene. This CDR3 region has 13 residues.

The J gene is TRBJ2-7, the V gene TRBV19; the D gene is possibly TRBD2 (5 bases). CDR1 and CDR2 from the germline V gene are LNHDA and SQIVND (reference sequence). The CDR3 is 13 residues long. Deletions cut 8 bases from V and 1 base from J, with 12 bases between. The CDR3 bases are TGTGCCAGTTCGCAAAGCGGTTCCTACGAGCAGTACTTC. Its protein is CASSQSGSYEQYF.

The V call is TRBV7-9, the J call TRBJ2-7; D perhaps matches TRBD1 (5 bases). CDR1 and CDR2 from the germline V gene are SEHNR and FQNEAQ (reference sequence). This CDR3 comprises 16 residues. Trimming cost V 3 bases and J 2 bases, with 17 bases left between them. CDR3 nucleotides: TGTGCCAGCAGCTTCGATGGACAAAATCGGGCCTACGAGCAGTACTTC. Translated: CASSFDGQNRAYEQYF.